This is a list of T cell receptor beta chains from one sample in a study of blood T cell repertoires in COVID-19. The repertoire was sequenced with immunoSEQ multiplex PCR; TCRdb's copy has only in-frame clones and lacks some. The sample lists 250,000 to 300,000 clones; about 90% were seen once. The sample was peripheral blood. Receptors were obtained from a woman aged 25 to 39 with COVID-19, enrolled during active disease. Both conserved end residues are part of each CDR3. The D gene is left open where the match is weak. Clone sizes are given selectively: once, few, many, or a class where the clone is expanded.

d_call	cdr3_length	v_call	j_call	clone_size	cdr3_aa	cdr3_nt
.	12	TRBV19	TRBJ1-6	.	CASSTGNSPLHF	TGTGCCAGTAGCACGGGGAATTCACCCCTCCACTTT
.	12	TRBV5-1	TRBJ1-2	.	CASSLGTSGYTF	TGCGCCAGCAGCCTCGGGACTAGCGGCTACACCTTC
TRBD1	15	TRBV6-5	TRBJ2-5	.	CASRLDRGYQETQYF	TGTGCCAGCAGGCTGGACAGGGGGTACCAAGAGACCCAGTACTTC
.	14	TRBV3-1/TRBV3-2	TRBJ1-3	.	CASSQWQARNTIYF	TGTGCCAGCAGCCAATGGCAGGCCAGAAACACCATATATTTT
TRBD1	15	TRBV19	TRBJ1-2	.	CASKGARGSFYGYTF	TGTGCCAGTAAGGGGGCAAGGGGCAGTTTCTATGGCTACACCTTC
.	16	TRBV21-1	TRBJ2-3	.	CASSKMGLAVTDTQYF	TGTGCCAGCAGCAAAATGGGACTAGCGGTCACAGATACGCAGTATTTT
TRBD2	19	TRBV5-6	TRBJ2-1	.	CASSLAASGGENRYNEQFF	TGTGCCAGCAGCTTGGCGGCTAGCGGGGGGGAGAACCGATACAATGAGCAGTTCTTC
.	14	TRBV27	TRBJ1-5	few	CASSLGGINQPQHF	TGTGCCAGCAGTTTGGGAGGAATCAATCAGCCCCAGCATTTT
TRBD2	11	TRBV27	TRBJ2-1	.	CASMVRGGWFF	TGTGCCAGCATGGTGCGGGGGGGCTGGTTCTTC
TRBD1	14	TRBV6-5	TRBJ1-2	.	CASSWTGRNYGYTF	TGTGCCAGCAGTTGGACAGGGAGGAACTATGGCTACACCTTC
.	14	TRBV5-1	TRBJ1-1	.	CASSLPTVNTEAFF	TGCGCCAGCAGCTTACCCACAGTGAACACTGAAGCTTTCTTT
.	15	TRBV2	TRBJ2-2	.	CASSIRQFYTGELFF	TGTGCCAGCAGCATTCGACAGTTTTACACCGGGGAGCTGTTTTTT
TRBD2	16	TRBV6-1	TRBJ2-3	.	CASSEETGGILNTQYF	TGTGCCAGCAGTGAAGAAACGGGGGGGATACTAAATACGCAGTATTTT
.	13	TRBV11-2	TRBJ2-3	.	CASSTPGGDTQYF	TGTGCCAGCAGCACACCCGGGGGAGATACGCAGTATTTT
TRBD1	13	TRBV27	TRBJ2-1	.	CASRRTGNNEQFF	TGTGCCAGCAGGAGGACAGGGAACAATGAGCAGTTCTTC
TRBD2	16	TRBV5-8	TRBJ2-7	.	CASSLELAGRTGEQYF	TGTGCCAGCAGCTTGGAACTAGCGGGGCGAACAGGCGAGCAGTACTTC
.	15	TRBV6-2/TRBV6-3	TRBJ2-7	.	CASSYFSPSSYEQYF	TGTGCCAGCAGTTACTTTAGCCCCAGCTCCTACGAGCAGTACTTC
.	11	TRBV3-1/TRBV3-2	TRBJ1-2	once	CASAGREGNTF	TGTGCCAGCGCGGGAAGGGAGGGGAACACCTTC
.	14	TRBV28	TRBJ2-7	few	CASSLRSNNYEQYF	TGTGCCAGCAGTTTAAGAAGTAACAATTACGAGCAGTACTTC
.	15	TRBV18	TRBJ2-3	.	CASSPLAASTDTQYF	TGTGCCAGCTCACCATTAGCGGCTAGCACAGATACGCAGTATTTT
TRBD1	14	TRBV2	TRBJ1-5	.	CASSGQGVGQPQHF	TGTGCCAGCAGCGGACAGGGGGTGGGTCAGCCCCAGCATTTT
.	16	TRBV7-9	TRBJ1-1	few	CASSSMEAGAGTEAFF	TGTGCCAGCAGCTCTATGGAGGCAGGGGCAGGCACTGAAGCTTTCTTT
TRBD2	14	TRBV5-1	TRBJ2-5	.	CASTERGGWETQYF	TGCGCCAGCACGGAGCGGGGGGGCTGGGAGACCCAGTACTTC
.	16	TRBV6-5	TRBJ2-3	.	CASSSVYERGTDTQYF	TGTGCCAGCAGTTCGGTTTATGAGCGGGGCACAGATACGCAGTATTTT
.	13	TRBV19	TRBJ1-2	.	CASGPGGSYGYTF	TGTGCCAGTGGACCGGGGGGTTCGTATGGCTACACCTTC
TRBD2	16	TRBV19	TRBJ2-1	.	CASSIIAGAPYNEQFF	TGTGCCAGTAGTATAATAGCGGGGGCGCCCTACAATGAGCAGTTCTTC
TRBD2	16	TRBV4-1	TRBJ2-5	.	CASSQGHSGGAETQYF	TGCGCCAGCAGCCAGGGTCATAGCGGGGGGGCCGAGACCCAGTACTTC
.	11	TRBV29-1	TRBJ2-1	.	CSAQGYNEQFF	TGCAGCGCCCAGGGATACAATGAGCAGTTCTTC
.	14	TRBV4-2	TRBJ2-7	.	CASSPDRFIYEQYF	TGTGCCAGCAGCCCTGACAGGTTTATCTACGAGCAGTACTTC
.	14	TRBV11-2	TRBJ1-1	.	CASSLDPVNTEAFF	TGTGCCAGCAGCTTAGATCCCGTGAACACTGAAGCTTTCTTT
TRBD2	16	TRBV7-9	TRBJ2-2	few	CASSTGTTLFSGELFF	TGTGCCAGCAGCACCGGGACTACCTTATTCTCCGGGGAGCTGTTTTTT
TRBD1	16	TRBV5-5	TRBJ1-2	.	CASSLVGTGDVYGYTF	TGTGCCAGCAGCTTGGTAGGGACAGGGGACGTCTATGGCTACACCTTC
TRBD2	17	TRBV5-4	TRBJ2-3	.	CASTPPILAGGPDTQYF	TGTGCCAGCACCCCCCCGATACTAGCGGGGGGGCCGGACACGCAGTATTTT
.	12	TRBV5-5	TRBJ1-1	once	CASSLAGERAFF	TGTGCCAGCAGCTTGGCCGGGGAGAGAGCTTTCTTT
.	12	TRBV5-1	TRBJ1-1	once	CASSGDFLGTFF	TGCGCCAGCAGCGGTGACTTTCTCGGGACTTTCTTT
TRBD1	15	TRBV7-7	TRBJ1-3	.	CASSLDRGSGNTIYF	TGTGCCAGCAGCTTGGACAGGGGATCTGGAAACACCATATATTTT
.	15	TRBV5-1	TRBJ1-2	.	CASSLEGEANYGYTF	TGCGCCAGCAGCTTGGAGGGGGAAGCTAACTATGGCTACACCTTC
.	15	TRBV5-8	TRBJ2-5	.	CASRLRRGSGETQYF	TGTGCCAGCAGACTGCGTCGGGGATCCGGAGAGACCCAGTACTTC
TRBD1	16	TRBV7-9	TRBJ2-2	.	CASSSPSTGFPGELFF	TGTGCCAGCAGCTCCCCCTCGACAGGGTTTCCCGGGGAGCTGTTTTTT
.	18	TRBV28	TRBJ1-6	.	CASRGGTTAGSYNSPLHF	TGTGCCAGCAGGGGGGGAACGACAGCGGGGTCCTATAATTCACCCCTCCACTTT
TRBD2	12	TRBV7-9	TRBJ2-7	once	CASSGEGGEQYF	TGTGCCAGCAGCGGGGAGGGAGGCGAGCAGTACTTC
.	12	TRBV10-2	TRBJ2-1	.	CASRDFGDEQFF	TGCGCCAGTCGGGACTTCGGCGATGAGCAGTTCTTC
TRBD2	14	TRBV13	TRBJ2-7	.	CASSATSGAYEQYF	TGTGCCAGCAGCGCGACTAGCGGGGCCTACGAGCAGTACTTC
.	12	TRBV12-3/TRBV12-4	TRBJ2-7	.	CASSSRRSEQYF	TGTGCCAGCAGTTCTCGGAGGAGCGAGCAGTACTTC
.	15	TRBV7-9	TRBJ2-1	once	CASSLAKGTYNEQFF	TGTGCCAGCAGCTTAGCTAAGGGGACCTACAATGAGCAGTTCTTC
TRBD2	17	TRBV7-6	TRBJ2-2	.	CASSFPSGGSNTGELFF	TGTGCCAGCAGCTTCCCTAGCGGGGGGTCGAACACCGGGGAGCTGTTTTTT
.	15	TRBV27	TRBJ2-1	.	CASSESLRVSDEQFF	TGTGCCAGCAGCGAGAGTCTGAGGGTCAGTGATGAGCAGTTCTTC
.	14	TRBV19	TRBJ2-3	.	CASSLRQSTDTQYF	TGTGCCAGTAGCCTAAGACAGAGCACAGATACGCAGTATTTT
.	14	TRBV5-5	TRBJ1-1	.	CASSPVNRAAEAFF	TGTGCCAGCAGCCCTGTTAACAGGGCCGCCGAAGCTTTCTTT
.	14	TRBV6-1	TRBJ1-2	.	CASSELGGTYGYTF	TGTGCCAGCAGTGAACTCGGCGGAACCTATGGCTACACCTTC
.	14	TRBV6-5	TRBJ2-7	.	CASRRGKFFPEQYF	TGTGCCAGCAGAAGAGGGAAGTTTTTCCCAGAGCAGTACTTC
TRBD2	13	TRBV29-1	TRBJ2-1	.	CSQGLLSHNEQFF	TGCAGCCAGGGACTACTAAGTCACAATGAGCAGTTCTTC
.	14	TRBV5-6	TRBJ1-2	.	CASSLAGSLYGYTF	TGTGCCAGCAGCCTTGCCGGGTCACTCTATGGCTACACCTTC
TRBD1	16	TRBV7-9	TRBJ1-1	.	CASSPGQGTPFTEAFF	TGTGCCAGCAGCCCTGGACAGGGGACACCCTTCACTGAAGCTTTCTTT
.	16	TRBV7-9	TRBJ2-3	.	CASSSRTRDYTDTQYF	TGTGCCAGCAGCTCTCGTACTAGAGACTACACAGATACGCAGTATTTT
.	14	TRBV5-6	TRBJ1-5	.	CASSFAGDYQPQHF	TGTGCCAGCAGCTTCGCGGGCGATTATCAGCCCCAGCATTTT
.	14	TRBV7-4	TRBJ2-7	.	CASSLGGEAYEQYF	TGTGCCAGCAGCTTGGGCGGGGAGGCCTACGAGCAGTACTTC